The rows below give T cell receptor beta chains drawn from one sample of a study of blood T cell repertoires in COVID-19. TCRdb keeps only in-frame clones here, not all; method: immunoSEQ multiplex PCR. The profile shows approximately 400,000 clones, roughly nine tenths of them singletons. Sequencing was performed on PBMCs or T cells enriched from blood (not recorded which). These receptor sequences come from a woman aged 40-49 years who had been exposed to COVID-19. CDR3s include the opening cysteine and the closing phenylalanine or tryptophan. D genes are given only for firm matches. Rows give clone size only sometimes, using once, few, many, or a class for an expanded clone.

D: TRBD1; J: TRBJ2-1; size: -; V: TRBV24-1; CDR3: CATSDSGTGGYEQFF; DNA: TGTGCCACCAGTGACTCCGGGACAGGGGGCTATGAGCAGTTCTTC
D: TRBD1; J: TRBJ1-3; size: -; V: TRBV2; CDR3: CASSPWTGTGRFRSGNTIYF; DNA: TGTGCCAGCAGCCCTTGGACCGGGACAGGGAGGTTTCGGTCTGGAAACACCATATATTTT
D: TRBD2; J: TRBJ2-7; size: -; V: TRBV19; CDR3: CASSILLAGPGLEQYF; DNA: TGTGCCAGTAGTATACTCCTAGCGGGGCCCGGGCTGGAGCAGTACTTC
D: TRBD1; J: TRBJ1-2; size: -; V: TRBV4-1; CDR3: CASSPGQGAKYGYTF; DNA: TGCGCCAGCAGCCCGGGACAGGGGGCAAAGTATGGCTACACCTTC
D: -; J: TRBJ1-2; size: -; V: TRBV6-1; CDR3: CASSEVVAGSYGYTF; DNA: TGTGCCAGCAGTGAAGTAGTTGCGGGGAGCTATGGCTACACCTTC
D: TRBD1; J: TRBJ1-2; size: -; V: TRBV7-2; CDR3: CASSLSRSRGRQGYTF; DNA: TGTGCCAGCAGCTTAAGTAGGTCCAGGGGGCGTCAAGGCTACACCTTC
D: TRBD2; J: TRBJ2-3; size: few; V: TRBV24-1; CDR3: CATSARRGGDGDTQYF; DNA: TGTGCCACCAGTGCCCGCCGGGGAGGGGACGGGGATACGCAGTATTTT
D: TRBD1; J: TRBJ2-7; size: -; V: TRBV19; CDR3: CASRDRVARSYEQYF; DNA: TGTGCCAGCCGAGACAGGGTGGCTAGGTCCTACGAGCAGTACTTC
D: -; J: TRBJ2-7; size: -; V: TRBV6-5; CDR3: CASGNVSSARREQYF; DNA: TGTGCCAGCGGGAACGTGAGTAGCGCGCGTCGGGAGCAGTACTTC
D: TRBD2; J: TRBJ2-5; size: -; V: TRBV6-5; CDR3: CASIGSGGVQETQYF; DNA: TGTGCCTCCATCGGAAGCGGGGGGGTACAAGAGACCCAGTACTTC
D: TRBD2; J: TRBJ2-3; size: -; V: TRBV4-1; CDR3: CASSQRTSGRDFTDTQYF; DNA: TGCGCCAGCAGCCAGAGGACTAGCGGGAGGGACTTCACAGATACGCAGTATTTT
D: TRBD1; J: TRBJ1-3; size: few; V: TRBV2; CDR3: CASKQGDSGNTIYF; DNA: TGTGCCAGCAAGCAGGGGGACTCTGGAAACACCATATATTTT
D: -; J: TRBJ1-2; size: -; V: TRBV5-8; CDR3: CASSLRRGGYGYTF; DNA: TGTGCCAGCAGCTTGCGGCGGGGTGGCTATGGCTACACCTTC
D: -; J: TRBJ1-1; size: -; V: TRBV7-8; CDR3: CASSLDSNTEAFF; DNA: TGTGCCAGCAGCTTAGACAGTAACACTGAAGCTTTCTTT